This T cell receptor (beta chain) stems from a study of CXCR3-negative and CXCR3-positive naive CD8 T cells (dated by TCRdb to between 2018 and 2021). In the study overall: In total, about 130 million TRB reads were obtained, or roughly 1.5 +/- 0.3 million reads per library. Diversity and physicochemical repertoire analyses covered 11 donors pooled from two independent experiments. For the TRBV-TRBJ cluster analysis, the naive subsets came from about 5 donors, while the memory cells came from 3 donors. What the study reported, not specific to this receptor: Compared with CXCR3-negative naive cells, CXCR3-positive naive cells had TRB CDR3s with higher hydrophobicity (lower Kidera factor 4), lower energy, and higher strength and volume indices. TRBV-TRBJ usage was similar between naive CXCR3-negative and CXCR3-positive cells from the same donor, while memory cells showed distinct patterns. Because surface CD5, which has been linked to self-reactivity in mice, was comparable between naive subsets, TCR interaction strength was also inferred from TRB CDR3 physicochemical properties. Freshly isolated PBMCs were used for most assays because CXCR3 expression went down partially after cryopreservation. Comparably high repertoire diversity was found in both naive subsets, whereas much lower repertoire diversity was found in memory CD8+ T cells.

Including cysteine and phenylalanine, the CDR3 has 17 amino acids. DNA for this receptor is not on file. CDR1 and CDR2 were assigned from the germline V gene (reference sequence) as MNHEY and SMNVEV. For each CD8+ T cell subset, flow sorting was done in triplicate, and 300,000 to 350,000 cells per subset went directly into RLT lysis buffer. To keep memory contaminants out, a stringent definition of naive CD8+ T cells was applied: CD45RO-CCR7+CD27+CD95-. Peripheral blood mononuclear cells were isolated from buffy coats using standard density gradient centrifugation. Naive CXCR3-negative and CXCR3-positive CD8+ T cells were flow-sorted on a FACSAria III. Total RNA was extracted from sorted cells using an RNeasy Mini Kit. Sequenced on a NextSeq 550. The Human TCR Profiling Kit (MiLaboratory) was used to prepare UMI-labeled 5' RACE TRB cDNA libraries. cDNA synthesis used the entire amount of extracted RNA, and PCR amplification then used the entire amount of cDNA produced. The libraries were made side by side, with each library going through the same number of PCR cycles. The authors processed their data as follows. With a minimum of two reads required per UMI, MIGEC and MiXCR pulled out about 50,000 +/- 10,000 unique UMI-labeled TRB cDNA molecules from each library. On average, approximately 40,000 +/- 10,000 functional in-frame TRB CDR3 nucleotide clonotypes lacking stop codons were found per library. After each sample was downsampled to 5000 UMI-labeled TRB molecules, VDJtools was used to calculate diversity metrics such as normalized Shannon-Wiener and Chao1. VDJtools was used to calculate clonotype-size-weighted physicochemical properties of the central five CDR3 residues, namely interaction energy, strength, volume and Kidera factor 4. The reads were reprocessed in TCRdb, with one entry per CDR3 protein sequence and no accompanying DNA. None of the V and J calls come from the authors' own analysis; TCRdb made them. The table for this sample shows more than 80,000 distinct CDR3 sequences. The ten biggest clones cover over 0.35% of the sample.

A remark on this clonotype: Its antigen is currently not known.

This TCR derives from a human donor in good health. Some clones in this sample may be carry-over from other donors' samples. Sequences were obtained from naive CXCR3+ CD8+ T cells from blood. Taken with the paper, the label for cell subset or site translates to: CD45RO-CCR7+CD27+CD95- naive CD8+ T cells expressing CXCR3 (TNR3+). The chain links TRBV27 with TRBJ2-4; TCRdb designates TRBD1, a call that cannot be tested without DNA. CDR3 region: CASSPRRGEGPKNIQYF.